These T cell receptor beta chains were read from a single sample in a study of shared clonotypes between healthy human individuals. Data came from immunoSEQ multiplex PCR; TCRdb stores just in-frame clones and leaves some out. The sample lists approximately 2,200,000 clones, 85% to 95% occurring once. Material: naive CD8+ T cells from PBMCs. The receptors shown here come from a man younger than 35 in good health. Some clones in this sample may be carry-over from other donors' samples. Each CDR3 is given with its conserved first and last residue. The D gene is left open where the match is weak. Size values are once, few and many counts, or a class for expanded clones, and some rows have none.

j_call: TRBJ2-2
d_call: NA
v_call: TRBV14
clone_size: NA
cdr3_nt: TGTGCCAGCAGCCAAGTGGGCAGTGGCGGGGAGCTGTTTTTT
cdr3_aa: CASSQVGSGGELFF

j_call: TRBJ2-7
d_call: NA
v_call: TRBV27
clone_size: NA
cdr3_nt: TGTGCCAGCAGTTTAAGTCAGGGGCTTTCCTACGAGCAGTACTTC
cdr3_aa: CASSLSQGLSYEQYF

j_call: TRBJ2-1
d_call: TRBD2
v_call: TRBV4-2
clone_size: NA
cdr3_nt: TGTGCCAGCAGCCAAGATTTGCGGACTAGCGGGGGCGAGCAGTTCTTC
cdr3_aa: CASSQDLRTSGGEQFF

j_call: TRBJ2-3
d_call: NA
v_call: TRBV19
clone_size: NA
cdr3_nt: TGTGCCAGTAGTATAGTCCCTAGAGAGCGTAGCACAGATACGCAGTATTTT
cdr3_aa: CASSIVPRERSTDTQYF

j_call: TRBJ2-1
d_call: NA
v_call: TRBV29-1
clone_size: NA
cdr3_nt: TGCAGCGTTGTGGAGGGTCCGGTCAATGAGCAGTTCTTC
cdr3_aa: CSVVEGPVNEQFF

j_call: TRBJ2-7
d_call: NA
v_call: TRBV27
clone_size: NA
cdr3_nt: TGTGCCAGCAGTTTATCTGGGTATGCCACCCGGGAGCAGTACTTC
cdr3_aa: CASSLSGYATREQYF

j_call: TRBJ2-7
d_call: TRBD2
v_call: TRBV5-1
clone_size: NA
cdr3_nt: TGCGCCAGCAGCCCCACCGTGAGCGGGACTACCTACGAGCAGTACTTC
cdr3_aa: CASSPTVSGTTYEQYF

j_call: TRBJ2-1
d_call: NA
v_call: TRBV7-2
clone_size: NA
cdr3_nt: TGTGCCAGCAGGACTGGCGGGGCCATCTACAATGAGCAGTTCTTC
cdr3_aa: CASRTGGAIYNEQFF

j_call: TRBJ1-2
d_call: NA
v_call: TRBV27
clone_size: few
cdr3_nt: TGTGCCAGCAGTTGGTCAGGAGGCGCTGGCTATGGCTACACCTTC
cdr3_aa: CASSWSGGAGYGYTF

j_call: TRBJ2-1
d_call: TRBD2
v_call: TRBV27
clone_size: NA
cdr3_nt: TGTGCCAGCAGTTCCCTCCCCCTAAGCGGGAGCAATGAGCAGTTCTTC
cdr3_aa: CASSSLPLSGSNEQFF

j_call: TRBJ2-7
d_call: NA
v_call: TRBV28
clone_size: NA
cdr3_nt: TGTGCCAGCAGTCCATACGTGGTGGAGGACGAGCAGTACTTC
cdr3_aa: CASSPYVVEDEQYF

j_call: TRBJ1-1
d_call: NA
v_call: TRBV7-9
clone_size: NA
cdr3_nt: TGTGCCAGCAGGCCGCAGCTCAGCGCTGAAGCTTTCTTT
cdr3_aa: CASRPQLSAEAFF

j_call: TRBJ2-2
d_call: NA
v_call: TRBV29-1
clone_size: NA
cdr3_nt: TGCAGCGTTGAGGCTTCCTCACCCGGGGAGCTGTTTTTT
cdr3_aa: CSVEASSPGELFF

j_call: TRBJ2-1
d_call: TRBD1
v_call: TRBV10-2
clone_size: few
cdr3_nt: TGCGCCAGCAGTGGGCTTGGGACAGATAGCTACAATGAGCAGTTCTTC
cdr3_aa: CASSGLGTDSYNEQFF

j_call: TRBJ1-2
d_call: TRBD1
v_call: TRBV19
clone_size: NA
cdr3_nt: TGTGCCAGTAGTATAGTCCGGACAGGGTACTATGGCTACACCTTC
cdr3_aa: CASSIVRTGYYGYTF

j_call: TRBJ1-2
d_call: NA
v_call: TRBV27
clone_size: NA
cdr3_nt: TGTGCCAGCAGTTCCCGTCCACAAGGAACGGGCTATGGCTACACCTTC
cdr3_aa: CASSSRPQGTGYGYTF

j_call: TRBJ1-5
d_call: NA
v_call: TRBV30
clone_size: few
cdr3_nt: TGTGCCTGGCGCCCACGGGGTAGCAATCAGCCCCAGCATTTT
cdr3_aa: CAWRPRGSNQPQHF

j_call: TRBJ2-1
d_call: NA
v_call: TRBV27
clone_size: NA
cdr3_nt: TGTGCCAGCAGCTCATCCGGAAGGGACGGTGAGCAGTTCTTC
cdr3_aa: CASSSSGRDGEQFF

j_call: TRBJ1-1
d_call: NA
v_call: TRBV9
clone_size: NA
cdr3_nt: TGTGCCAGCAGCGTAGCAGGGAGGGACACTGAAGCTTTCTTT
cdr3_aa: CASSVAGRDTEAFF

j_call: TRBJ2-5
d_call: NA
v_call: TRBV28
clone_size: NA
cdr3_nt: TGTGCCAGCAGTTTCGCCGATTCGGGGACCCAGTACTTC
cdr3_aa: CASSFADSGTQYF

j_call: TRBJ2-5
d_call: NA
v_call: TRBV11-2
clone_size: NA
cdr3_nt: TGTGCCAGCAGCCCGCGAGGAGGGACCCAGTACTTC
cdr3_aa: CASSPRGGTQYF

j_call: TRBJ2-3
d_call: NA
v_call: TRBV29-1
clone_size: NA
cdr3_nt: TGCAGCGTTGACGGTGTCACAGATACGCAGTATTTT
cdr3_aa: CSVDGVTDTQYF

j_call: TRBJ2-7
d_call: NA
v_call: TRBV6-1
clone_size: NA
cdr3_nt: TGTGCCAGCAGTTGGGCGGGGGCTAGCTACGAGCAGTACTTC
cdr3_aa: CASSWAGASYEQYF